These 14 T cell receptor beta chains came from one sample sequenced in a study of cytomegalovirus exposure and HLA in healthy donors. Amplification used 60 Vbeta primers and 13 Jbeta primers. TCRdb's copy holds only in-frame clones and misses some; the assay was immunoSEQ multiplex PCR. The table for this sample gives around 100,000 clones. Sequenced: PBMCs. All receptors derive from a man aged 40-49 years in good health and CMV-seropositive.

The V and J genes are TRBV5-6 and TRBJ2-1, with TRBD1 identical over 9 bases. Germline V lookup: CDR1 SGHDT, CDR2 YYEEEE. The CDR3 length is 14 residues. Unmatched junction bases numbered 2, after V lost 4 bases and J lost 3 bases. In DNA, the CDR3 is TGTGCCAGCAGCGTGGACAGGGGCTACAATGAGCAGTTCTTC. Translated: CASSVDRGYNEQFF. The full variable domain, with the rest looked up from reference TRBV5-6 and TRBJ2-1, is DAGVTQSPTHLIKTRGQQVTLRCSPKSGHDTVSWYQQALGQGPQFIFQYYEEEERQRGNFPDRFSGHQFPNYSSELNVNALLLGDSALYLCASSVDRGYNEQFFGPGTRLTVL.

CDR3 nucleotides: TGCGCCAGCAGCTTACAGGGAAGAACTGAAGCTTTCTTT. The encoded protein is CASSLQGRTEAFF. The chain has TRBV5-1 and TRBJ1-1, with D perhaps TRBD1 (6 bases). Trimming took off 2 bases at V and 5 bases at J, with 10 bases between the two ends. Germline V gives CDR1 SGHRS, CDR2 YFSETQ. The CDR3 is 13 residues long.

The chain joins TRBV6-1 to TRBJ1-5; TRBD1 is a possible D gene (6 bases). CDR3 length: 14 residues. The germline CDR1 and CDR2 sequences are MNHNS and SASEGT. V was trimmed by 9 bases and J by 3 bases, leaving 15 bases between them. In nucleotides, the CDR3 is TGTGCCAGTGGTGGATACAGGGACAATCAGCCCCAGCATTTT. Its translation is CASGGYRDNQPQHF.

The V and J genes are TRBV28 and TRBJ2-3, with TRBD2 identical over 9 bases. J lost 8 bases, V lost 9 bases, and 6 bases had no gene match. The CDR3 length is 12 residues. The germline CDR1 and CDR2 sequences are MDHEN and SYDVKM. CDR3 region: CASSAGGTTQYF. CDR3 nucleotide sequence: TGTGCCAGTTCGGCGGGAGGGACTACGCAGTATTTT.

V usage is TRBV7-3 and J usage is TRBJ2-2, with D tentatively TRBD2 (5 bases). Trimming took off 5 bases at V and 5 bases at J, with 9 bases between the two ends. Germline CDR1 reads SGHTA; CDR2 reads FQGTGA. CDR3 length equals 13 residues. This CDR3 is CASSPSGTGELFF. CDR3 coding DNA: TGTGCCAGCAGCCCGAGCGGAACCGGGGAGCTGTTTTTT. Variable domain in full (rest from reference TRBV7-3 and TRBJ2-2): GAGVSQTPSNKVTEKGKYVELRCDPISGHTALYWYRQSLGQGPEFLIYFQGTGAADDSGLPNDRFFAVRPEGSVSTLKIQRTERGDSAVYLCASSPSGTGELFFGEGSRLTVL.

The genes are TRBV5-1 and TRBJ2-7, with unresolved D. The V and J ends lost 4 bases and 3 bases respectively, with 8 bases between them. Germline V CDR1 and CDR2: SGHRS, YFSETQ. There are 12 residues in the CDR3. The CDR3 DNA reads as TGCGCCAGCAGCACTCCGGGCTACGAGCAGTACTTC. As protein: CASSTPGYEQYF.

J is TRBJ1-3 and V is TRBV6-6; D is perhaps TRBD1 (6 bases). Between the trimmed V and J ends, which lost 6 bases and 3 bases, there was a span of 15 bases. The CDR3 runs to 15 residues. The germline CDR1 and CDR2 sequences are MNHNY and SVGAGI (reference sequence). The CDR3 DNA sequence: TGTGCCAGCAGCACAGGGATCTTCTTTGGAAACACCATATATTTT. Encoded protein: CASSTGIFFGNTIYF.

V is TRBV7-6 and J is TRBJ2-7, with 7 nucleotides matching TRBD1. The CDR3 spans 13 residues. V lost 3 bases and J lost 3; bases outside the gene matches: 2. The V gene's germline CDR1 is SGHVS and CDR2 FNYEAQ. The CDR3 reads CASSLGQIYEQYF. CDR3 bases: TGTGCCAGCAGCTTGGGACAGATCTACGAGCAGTACTTC.

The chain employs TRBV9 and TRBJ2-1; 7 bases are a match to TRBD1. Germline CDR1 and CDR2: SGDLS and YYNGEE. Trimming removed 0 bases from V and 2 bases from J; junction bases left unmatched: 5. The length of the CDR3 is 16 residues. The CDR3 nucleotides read TGTGCCAGCAGCGTAGGTCCCCAGGGGGCCTACAATGAGCAGTTCTTC. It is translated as CASSVGPQGAYNEQFF.

CDR3 residues: CSVALAGGADTQYF. The CDR3 bases are TGCAGCGTTGCACTAGCGGGAGGGGCAGATACGCAGTATTTT. The chain combines TRBV29-1 with TRBJ2-3; 13 nucleotides align to TRBD2. The CDR3 totals 14 residues. With V trimmed by 4 bases and J by 4 bases, 2 bases remained unmatched. CDR1 is SQVTM and CDR2 is ANQGSEA in the germline V gene.

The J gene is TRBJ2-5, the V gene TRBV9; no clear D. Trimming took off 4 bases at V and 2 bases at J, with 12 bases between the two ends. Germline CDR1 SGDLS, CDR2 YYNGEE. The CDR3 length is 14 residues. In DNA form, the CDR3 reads TGTGCCAGCAGCCCCCCCGCGGAGCAAGAGACCCAGTACTTC. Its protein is CASSPPAEQETQYF.

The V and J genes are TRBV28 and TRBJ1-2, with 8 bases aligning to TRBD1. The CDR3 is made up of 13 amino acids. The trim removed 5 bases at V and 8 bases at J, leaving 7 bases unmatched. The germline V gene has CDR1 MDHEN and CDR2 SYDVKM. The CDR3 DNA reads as TGTGCCAGCAGTGGACAGGGAATACTCGGCTACACCTTC. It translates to CASSGQGILGYTF.

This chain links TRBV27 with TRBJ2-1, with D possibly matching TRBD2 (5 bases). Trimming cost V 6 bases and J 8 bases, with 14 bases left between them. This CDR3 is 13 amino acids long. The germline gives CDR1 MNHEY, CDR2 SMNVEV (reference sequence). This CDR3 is CASRRTVMDEQFF. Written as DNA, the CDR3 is TGTGCCAGCAGGCGGACTGTCATGGATGAGCAGTTCTTC.

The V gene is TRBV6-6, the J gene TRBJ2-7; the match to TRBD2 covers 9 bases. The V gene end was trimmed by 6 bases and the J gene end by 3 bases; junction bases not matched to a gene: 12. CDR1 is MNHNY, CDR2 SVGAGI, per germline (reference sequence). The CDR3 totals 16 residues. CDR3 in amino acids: CASSSSFGLALYEQYF. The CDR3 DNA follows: TGTGCCAGCAGCTCCTCCTTTGGACTAGCGCTCTACGAGCAGTACTTC.